This T cell receptor beta chain was retrieved from a study of OX40 agonist ivuxolimab in advanced cancers. Sequencing was performed with immunoSEQ multiplex PCR; in TCRdb, only in-frame clones are kept and a portion is missing. The table lists around 65,000 clones, 90% to 95% of them singletons, with approximately 0.3% in the top ten. Peripheral blood came from all dose cohorts at three timepoints. The sequence derives from an adult with an advanced solid tumor such as melanoma, head and neck, liver or kidney cancer. The sequencing here drew on CD4+ or CD8+ T cells sorted from blood, taken in a trial of the OX40 agonist ivuxolimab.

CDR3 in amino acids: CASSLGFSTDTQYF. CDR3 nucleotide sequence: TGTGCCAGCAGTTTAGGTTTTAGCACAGATACGCAGTATTTT. V and J are TRBV27 and TRBJ2-3; unclear D gene. In germline, CDR1 is MNHEY, CDR2 SMNVEV (reference sequence). The CDR3 has 14 amino acids. V lost 2 bases to trimming and J lost 0 bases, with 6 bases between them.